This T cell receptor beta chain was sequenced for a study of control samples from healthy donors and cancer patients. With 9 bases clipped from V and 4 bases from J, the junction kept 9 bases outside the gene matches. The germline CDR1 and CDR2 sequences are LNHDA and SQIVND (reference sequence). The CDR3 has 14 amino acids. The assay was immunoSEQ multiplex PCR, and TCRdb's table has in-frame clones only and misses some. The data show 90,000 to 130,000 clones, around 87% seen once. The sample consisted of PBMCs. This TCR was sampled from an older woman with lung cancer. This chain links TRBV19 with TRBJ1-5, with 7 bases lining up with TRBD1. CDR3: CASKKSGGNQPQHF. DNA for the CDR3: TGTGCCAGCAAGAAGTCAGGGGGGAATCAGCCCCAGCATTTT.